This TCR beta chain was observed in a study of cytomegalovirus exposure and HLA in healthy donors. Primers: 60 Vbeta forward and 13 Jbeta reverse. Generated by immunoSEQ multiplex PCR, the TCRdb table keeps only in-frame clones and is missing some. Recorded for this sample: under 150,000 clones. CDR1 is LNHDA and CDR2 is SQIVND in the germline V gene (reference sequence). The CDR3 length is 14 residues. V was clipped by 10 bases and J by 2 bases, with 14 bases between them. The origin of this receptor is a woman aged 40 to 50 in good health and CMV-seronegative. Specimen: PBMCs. The chain is built from TRBV19 and TRBJ2-2, with D unclear. The CDR3 DNA is TGTGCCACTGTTAGTCTTTTCAACACCGGGGAGCTGTTTTTT. Protein product: CATVSLFNTGELFF.